The present T cell receptor (beta chain) was sequenced within a study of blood T cell repertoires in COVID-19. TCRdb's table, derived via immunoSEQ multiplex PCR, lists solely in-frame clones and lacks some. The sample contains approximately 260,000 clones, approximately 86% of which appear only once. The CDR3 totals 11 residues. V lost 1 base to trimming and J lost 4 bases, with 2 bases between them. CDR1 and CDR2 (germline): LGHDT, YNNKEL (reference sequence). Assignments of participants to cohorts depended upon their own reported clinical history. This chain links TRBV3-1 (or the pseudogene TRBV3-2) with TRBJ2-7, with D unclear. The TCR comes from a woman aged 30 to 39 with acute COVID-19. The sample comprised PBMCs or T cells enriched from blood (not recorded which). CDR3 bases: TGTGCCAGCAGCCAAGCGTACGAGCAGTACTTC. This gives the protein CASSQAYEQYF.